The sample holds many counts of the clone carrying this T cell receptor (beta chain). The antigen is unknown. It was genomic DNA that served as the template for profiling TCR beta VDJ and CDR3. In TCRdb, the reads were re-called with MiXCR into one record per CDR3 protein. The sample has 450,000 to 600,000 distinct CDR3 sequences, about a third seen once. The source of the sample is a study of CD8+CD57+ T cells in acquired aplastic anemia. Study summary: The average for DNA from sorted CD4+ and CD8+ cells was about 2.9 ug.

CD8+CD57+ cell expansion, shown by flow cytometry, had occurred in the patients selected for sequencing. None of the patients had been given any therapy when their blood was sampled. Overall study results and limits: Overlapping CD8+ CDR3 repertoires of patients and controls contained about 27 shared sequences. In CD8+ cells, Simpson's diversity showed no significant difference between patients and controls.

This receptor was taken from a human donor with aplastic anemia. Sequenced: sorted CD4+, CD8+, or CD8+CD57+ T cells (not recorded which) from PBMCs.

The CDR3, as DNA: TGTGCCATCAGTGAAACCAGGGGGGACACTGAAGCTTTCTTT. It translates to CAISETRGDTEAFF. The chain couples TRBV10-3 to TRBJ1-1, with 7 bases aligning to TRBD1. CDR3 size: 14 residues. Germline lookup yields CDR1 ENHRY and CDR2 SYGVKD. V lost 3 bases and J lost 3; bases outside the gene matches: 4.